Shown below are 26 T cell receptor beta chains from a single sample sequenced in a study of OX40 agonist ivuxolimab in advanced cancers. The assay was immunoSEQ multiplex PCR, and TCRdb's table has in-frame clones only and misses some. The profile shows tens of thousands of clones, around 82% of them singletons. The material was CD4+ or CD8+ T cells sorted from blood, obtained in a trial of the OX40 agonist ivuxolimab. These receptors were taken from an adult with an advanced solid tumor such as melanoma, head and neck, liver or kidney cancer.

The chain combines TRBV30 with TRBJ1-5, with D possibly TRBD1 on 6 matching bases. V was clipped by 2 bases and J by 7 bases, with 12 bases between them. From germline, CDR1 is GTSNPN and CDR2 SVGIG (reference sequence). The CDR3 has 13 amino acids. This CDR3 reads CAWSLGGPQPQHF. The CDR3, as DNA: TGTGCCTGGAGTCTCGGGGGCCCACAGCCCCAGCATTTT.

The chain is built from TRBV18 and TRBJ2-1; D gene uncertain. The CDR3 totals 14 residues. Germline CDR1 reads KGHSH; CDR2 reads LQKENI. The V gene lost 3 bases and the J gene lost 15 bases, with 21 bases spanning the gap. CDR3 loop: CASSPPSARVRLFF. In DNA, the CDR3 is TGTGCCAGCTCACCGCCGAGTGCCCGGGTACGGCTGTTCTTC.

The gene calls are TRBV11-2 and TRBJ2-3, with TRBD2 matching 7 bases. Germline V gene data show CDR1 as SGHAT and CDR2 as FQNNGV. J lost 6 bases, V lost 0 bases, and 6 bases had no gene match. The CDR3 covers 15 residues. In nucleotides, the CDR3 is TGTGCCAGCAGCTTAGATCGGGGGGAGAGCGATACGCAGTATTTT. This gives the protein CASSLDRGESDTQYF.

This clone was seen a few times. The V call is TRBV25-1, the J call TRBJ1-1, with 7 bases matching TRBD1. Germline values: CDR1 MGHDK, CDR2 SYGVNS. The CDR3 covers 15 residues. The V segment lost 5 bases and the J segment 0 bases; nucleotides outside the gene matches: 6. CDR3 protein: CASSQGVGVNTEAFF. The CDR3 DNA follows: TGTGCCAGCAGTCAGGGGGTGGGGGTGAACACTGAAGCTTTCTTT.

In this sample, this clone turned up a few times. The rearrangement joins TRBV4-2 to TRBJ1-2; 10 nucleotides agree with TRBD1. CDR1 is LGHNA, CDR2 YNFKEQ, per germline. There are 15 residues in the CDR3. J gave up 2 bases and V 3 bases, and 3 bases lay outside the gene matches. The CDR3, as DNA: TGTGCCAGCAGCCAGGACAGGGGGTACAACTATGGCTACACCTTC. This sequence encodes CASSQDRGYNYGYTF.

The chain combines TRBV5-1 with TRBJ2-3, with D perhaps TRBD2 (6 bases). Deletions cut 4 bases from V and 1 base from J, with 13 bases between. The CDR3 is made up of 15 amino acids. The germline V gene encodes CDR1 SGHRS and CDR2 YFSETQ. CDR3 nucleotide sequence: TGCGCCAGCAGCATGGCCCCTAGCGGCACAGATACGCAGTATTTT. Translated: CASSMAPSGTDTQYF.

CDR3 in DNA: TGTGCCAGTAGTATCGAGAGGGGAAACGAGCAGTACTTC. Its translation is CASSIERGNEQYF. This chain links TRBV19 with TRBJ2-7; D possibly uses TRBD1 or TRBD2 (5 bases each). Trimming pared 3 bases from V and 5 bases from J, leaving 11 bases between. The CDR3 extends over 13 amino acids. Germline V CDR1 and CDR2: LNHDA, SQIVND (reference sequence).

V is TRBV7-2 and J is TRBJ2-3, with TRBD1 identical over 8 bases. CDR3 size: 15 residues. Germline V gene sequence: CDR1 SGHTA, CDR2 FQGNSA. Germline trimming cut 5 bases from V and 1 base from J; bases unmatched to any gene: 5. CDR3 in DNA: TGTGCCAGCAGCCGCCGGACAGGGCGCACAGATACGCAGTATTTT. Translated: CASSRRTGRTDTQYF.

The rearrangement links TRBV9 to TRBJ1-5; unclear D gene. Trimming pared 3 bases from V and 1 base from J, leaving 8 bases between. The CDR3 covers 14 residues. Germline values: CDR1 SGDLS, CDR2 YYNGEE. CDR3 sequence: CASSGKNSNQPQHF. CDR3 DNA: TGTGCCAGCAGCGGAAAAAACAGCAATCAGCCCCAGCATTTT.

This chain joins TRBV5-6 and TRBJ1-3, with 7 positions matching TRBD1. The germline gives CDR1 SGHDT, CDR2 YYEEEE. The CDR3 extends over 17 amino acids. V lost 7 bases, J lost 0 bases, and 13 bases stayed unmatched. The CDR3 coding sequence is TGTGCCAGCGGGACCCGGGACAGCCTATCCTCTGGAAACACCATATATTTT. Its protein is CASGTRDSLSSGNTIYF.

This clone was seen a few times. The chain recombines TRBV9 with TRBJ2-6; 8 bases map to TRBD2. The CDR3 consists of 21 residues. With 4 bases clipped from V and 4 bases from J, the junction kept 22 bases outside the gene matches. In germline, CDR1 is SGDLS, CDR2 YYNGEE. In DNA, the CDR3 is TGTGCCAGCAGCCTCCTCCCCGGGAGGGGGGGCGGGACTCTGGGGGCCAACGTCCTGACTTTC. It specifies CASSLLPGRGGGTLGANVLTF.

This clone has a single count. As DNA, the CDR3 is TGTGCCAGCAGCTCCCCGGGCTCTGGGGCCAACGTCCTGACTTTC. It yields the protein CASSSPGSGANVLTF. This rearrangement joins TRBV7-9 to TRBJ2-6; D uncertain. Germline assignment: CDR1 SEHNR and CDR2 FQNEAQ (reference sequence). The CDR3 is made up of 15 amino acids. With 4 bases removed from V and 0 bases from J, the gap between germline ends came to 7 bases.

The rearrangement links TRBV7-8 to TRBJ1-5; 9 nucleotides line up with TRBD1. The length of the CDR3 is 16 residues. The ends lost 5 bases at V and 0 bases at J; junction bases unmatched: 5. Germline CDR1 and CDR2: SGHVS and FQNEAQ. For the CDR3, the DNA is TGTGCCAGCAGCGATGGACAGGGGCCTAGCAATCAGCCCCAGCATTTT. Amino acids: CASSDGQGPSNQPQHF.

The rearrangement uses TRBV7-9 and TRBJ2-5, with a possible D match to TRBD1 (8 bases). V shed 5 bases and J shed 2 bases, with 18 bases lying between them. This CDR3 is built from 16 residues. The germline gives CDR1 SEHNR, CDR2 FQNEAQ (reference sequence). The CDR3 coding sequence is TGTGCCAGCAGCGATCGATTACAGGGGGGGCAAGAGACCCAGTACTTC. It yields the protein CASSDRLQGGQETQYF.

CDR3: CASRIPLGRGAGELFF. CDR3 sequence (DNA): TGTGCCAGCAGGATCCCCCTCGGGCGGGGGGCCGGGGAGCTGTTTTTT. The gene calls are TRBV25-1 and TRBJ2-2; 8 bases match TRBD2. V dropped 6 bases and J dropped 6; count of bases not matched to a gene: 12. The germline V gene has CDR1 MGHDK and CDR2 SYGVNS. The CDR3 has 16 amino acids.

The chain recombines TRBV6-5 with TRBJ1-2; 7 bases fit TRBD1. Germline V lookup: CDR1 MNHEY, CDR2 SVGAGI. The junction had 5 bases not matched to a gene; V was cut back by 2 bases and J by 8 bases. This CDR3 is built from 13 residues. The CDR3 spells CASSYDREGGYTF. The CDR3, as DNA: TGTGCCAGCAGTTACGACAGGGAGGGCGGCTACACCTTC.

The chain is built from TRBV30 and TRBJ2-3; 7 bases are a match to TRBD1. The V and J ends lost 7 bases and 4 bases, in that order; junction bases with no gene match: 5. The CDR3 is 12 amino acids. Germline V lookup: CDR1 GTSNPN, CDR2 SVGIG (reference sequence). CDR3 in amino acids: CASTQGPDTQYF. As DNA, the CDR3 is TGTGCCTCGACACAGGGGCCAGATACGCAGTATTTT.

V gene TRBV28 combines with J gene TRBJ2-5; 11 bases line up with TRBD2. Germline CDR1 reads MDHEN; CDR2 reads SYDVKM. Trimming at V came to 5 bases and at J to 5 bases, leaving 13 bases not matched to a gene. This CDR3 contains 17 residues. The CDR3 nucleotides read TGTGCCAGCAGTGGTCGATCTAGCGGGAGGCGCCGGGAGACCCAGTACTTC. It specifies CASSGRSSGRRRETQYF.

This chain connects TRBV29-1 to TRBJ2-1; TRBD2 matches at 9 bases. The V segment lost 1 base and the J segment 5 bases; nucleotides outside the gene matches: 12. Germline V gene data show CDR1 as SQVTM and CDR2 as ANQGSEA. The CDR3 spans 17 residues. CDR3 coding DNA: TGCAGCGTTGAAGGTTATAATGCAGCGGGAGGAAACAATGAGCAGTTCTTC. Translated, it gives CSVEGYNAAGGNNEQFF.

The chain is built from TRBV5-8 and TRBJ1-1; the D is unclear. CDR3 size: 12 residues. The germline V gene has CDR1 SGHTS and CDR2 YDEGEE. V gave up 7 bases and J gave up 0 bases, with 7 bases separating them. The DNA for the CDR3 is TGTGCCAGCCGGTCCATGAACACTGAAGCTTTCTTT. This gives the protein CASRSMNTEAFF. Full variable domain (missing parts from reference TRBV5-8 and TRBJ1-1): EAGVTQSPTHLIKTRGQQATLRCSPISGHTSVYWYQQALGLGLQFLLWYDEGEERNRGNFPPRFSGRQFPNYSSELNVNALELEDSALYLCASRSMNTEAFFGQGTRLTVV.

The CDR3 is CASTQTGTIDNEQFF. In DNA, the CDR3 is TGTGCCAGTACTCAGACCGGGACTATCGACAATGAGCAGTTCTTC. This chain joins TRBV19 and TRBJ2-1; 7 bases map to TRBD2. The trim removed 7 bases at V and 5 bases at J, leaving 11 bases unmatched. The V gene's germline CDR1 is LNHDA and CDR2 SQIVND (reference sequence). This CDR3 is 15 amino acids long.

The rearrangement joins TRBV5-1 to TRBJ2-3, with D perhaps TRBD2 (5 bases). The V gene's germline CDR1 is SGHRS and CDR2 YFSETQ. This CDR3 has 14 residues. Trimming pared 5 bases from V and 1 base from J, leaving 11 bases between. The CDR3 DNA is TGCGCCAGCAGTTCTGCCGGGGGCACAGATACGCAGTATTTT. Translation: CASSSAGGTDTQYF.

The chain is built from TRBV11-3 and TRBJ2-2; 10 bases are a match to TRBD1. The germline gives CDR1 SGHNT, CDR2 YENEEA. Germline trimming cut 6 bases from V and 3 bases from J; bases unmatched to any gene: 4. The CDR3 is 15 residues long. The CDR3 coding sequence is TGTGCCAGCAGTCGGGGGACAGGGGACACCGGGGAGCTGTTTTTT. The encoded protein is CASSRGTGDTGELFF.

The CDR3 DNA reads TGCAGCGTCGGGACAGGCATCTCCTACGAGCAGTACTTC. Translation: CSVGTGISYEQYF. The rearrangement joins TRBV29-1 to TRBJ2-7; 8 bases are a match to TRBD1. V lost 6 bases to trimming and J lost 0 bases; unmatched junction nucleotides: 4. The CDR3 contains 13 residues. Germline CDR1 SQVTM, CDR2 ANQGSEA.

The gene calls are TRBV27 and TRBJ1-1, with 11 bases aligning to TRBD1. CDR1 and CDR2 from the germline V gene are MNHEY and SMNVEV (reference sequence). V gave up 0 bases and J gave up 5 bases; unmatched junction bases: 5. The CDR3 spans 16 residues. In nucleotides, the CDR3 is TGTGCCAGCAGTTTATCCCGGACAGGGGGCATTACTGAAGCTTTCTTT. Its translation: CASSLSRTGGITEAFF.

This chain's CDR3 is CASSAGGGTDTQYF. The CDR3, as DNA: TGTGCCAGCAGCGCCGGGGGGGGGACAGATACGCAGTATTTT. The chain links TRBV7-2 to TRBJ2-3; 8 bases agree with TRBD2. This CDR3 has 14 amino acids. V shed 5 bases, J shed 3 bases, and the junction held 4 bases outside the gene matches. The germline V gene has CDR1 SGHTA and CDR2 FQGNSA.